This TCR beta chain was observed in a study of T cell clones after liver transplantation. Study-level results: In 5 of 8 subjects, circulating graft-donor-reactive CD4 TCRbeta sequences fell significantly after transplant.

As concerns this clone: Antigen unknown.

Unstimulated PBMCs were sorted into CD3+CD4+ and CD3+CD8+ populations. Measured with immunoSEQ multiplex PCR; TCRdb has only the in-frame clones, and not every one. The sample holds about 16,000 clones, about 84% seen once. The CDR3 is 15 residues long. V was pared by 1 base and J by 2 bases, with 8 bases between. CDR1 SGHTA and CDR2 FQGTGA come from the germline V gene. The chain recombines TRBV7-3 with TRBJ2-2, with D perhaps TRBD2 (6 bases). Specimen: CD8+ T cells from blood, collected 48 months after liver transplant. This receptor was taken from a human patient who received a liver transplant. Some T cells may possibly be graft donor cells. The CDR3: CASSLSSGNTGELFF. For the CDR3, the DNA is TGTGCCAGCAGCTTAAGTAGCGGTAACACCGGGGAGCTGTTTTTT.